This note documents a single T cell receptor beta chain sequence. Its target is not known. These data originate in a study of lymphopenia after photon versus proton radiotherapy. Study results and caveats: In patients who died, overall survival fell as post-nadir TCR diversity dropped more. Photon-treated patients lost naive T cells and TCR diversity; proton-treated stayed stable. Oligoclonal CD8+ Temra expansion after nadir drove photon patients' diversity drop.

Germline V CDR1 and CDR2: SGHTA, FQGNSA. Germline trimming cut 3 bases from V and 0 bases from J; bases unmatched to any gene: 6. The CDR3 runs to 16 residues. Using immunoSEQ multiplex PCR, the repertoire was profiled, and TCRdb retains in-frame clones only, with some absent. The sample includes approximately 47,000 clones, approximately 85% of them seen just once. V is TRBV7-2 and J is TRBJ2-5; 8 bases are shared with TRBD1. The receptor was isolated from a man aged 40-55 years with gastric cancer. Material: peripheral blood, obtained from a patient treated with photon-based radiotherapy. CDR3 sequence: CASSFGGQAYQETQYF. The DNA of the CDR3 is TGTGCCAGCAGCTTTGGGGGACAGGCCTACCAAGAGACCCAGTACTTC.